Presented here are 6 T cell receptor beta chains from one specimen sequenced in a study of control samples from healthy donors and cancer patients. The repertoire was sequenced with immunoSEQ multiplex PCR; TCRdb's copy has only in-frame clones and lacks some. The sample records over 200,000 clones, over 75% being singletons. Material: PBMCs. The origin of the receptors is a woman aged 60-75 years with lung cancer.

This clone was counted a few times. The J gene is TRBJ1-2, the V gene TRBV6-5, with D maybe TRBD1 (5 bases). There are 15 residues in the CDR3. Germline lookup yields CDR1 MNHEY and CDR2 SVGAGI. The V end lost 10 bases, the J end lost 2 bases, and 20 bases lay between the germline ends. The CDR3 region is CATGYPDSLNYGYTF. The CDR3 nucleotides are TGTGCCACCGGCTACCCCGACAGCCTGAACTATGGCTACACCTTC.

The chain is built from TRBV2 and TRBJ1-4; TRBD1 might be the D (6 bases). V was cut by 2 bases and J by 3 bases, with 10 bases left in between. This CDR3 is 15 amino acids long. The V gene's germline CDR1 is SNHLY and CDR2 FYNNEI. CDR3 loop: CASSERGAANEKLFF. The CDR3 nucleotides are TGTGCCAGCAGTGAAAGGGGGGCAGCTAATGAAAAACTGTTTTTT.

The rearrangement links TRBV6-5 to TRBJ2-5, with 9 bases lining up with TRBD1. V gave up 8 bases and J gave up 0 bases; unmatched junction bases: 4. Germline lookup yields CDR1 MNHEY and CDR2 SVGAGI. The CDR3 is 14 amino acids. The CDR3: CASYGTGNQETQYF. In nucleotides, the CDR3 is TGTGCCAGCTACGGGACAGGGAACCAAGAGACCCAGTACTTC.

A word on this clone: This specimen includes other DNA sequences encoding the same CDR3. The rearrangement uses TRBV19 and TRBJ1-4; unclear D gene. V lost 3 bases and J lost 0, with 8 bases in between. Germline CDR1 LNHDA, CDR2 SQIVND (reference sequence). There are 15 residues in the CDR3. The CDR3 DNA reads as TGTGCCAGTAGTATCCGGGCAGCAACTAATGAAAAACTGTTTTTT. It yields the protein CASSIRAATNEKLFF.

J is TRBJ1-2 and V is TRBV25-1, with unresolved D. V was shortened by 5 bases and J by 4 bases, with 11 bases between the two germline ends. Germline V CDR1 and CDR2: MGHDK, SYGVNS. The CDR3 contains 13 residues. The CDR3 loop reads CASSSRAGYGYTF. The CDR3 DNA reads TGTGCCAGCAGTTCACGGGCAGGCTATGGCTACACCTTC.

The chain carries TRBV5-6 and TRBJ1-4; 8 bases are shared with TRBD1. This CDR3 has 16 residues. Unmatched junction bases numbered 8, after V lost 4 bases and J lost 3 bases. Germline V gene data show CDR1 as SGHDT and CDR2 as YYEEEE. The chain's CDR3 is CASSPRRTGSNEKLFF. The CDR3 DNA reads TGTGCCAGCAGCCCGAGAAGGACAGGGTCTAATGAAAAACTGTTTTTT.